This T cell receptor (beta chain) appears in the sequencing data of a study of shared clonotypes between healthy human individuals. TCRdb's copy holds only in-frame clones and misses some; the assay was immunoSEQ multiplex PCR. Here the sample spans 980,000 or so clones, more than 75% being singletons. As to this clone: Its antigen is not known.

Study-level findings and limits: Four donors held approximately 5% of naive CD4 clonotypes in common.

This clonotype was obtained from a man aged 18 to 30 in good health. Sequencing was carried out using memory CD4+ T cells sorted from blood. Stated subset: CD45RA-negative fraction.

CDR3 bases: TGTGCCAGCAGCGGAGGGGGCTGGGGCAGGGAGACCCAGTACTTC. Protein product: CASSGGGWGRETQYF. This chain links TRBV13 with TRBJ2-5; D is perhaps TRBD1 (7 bases). There are 15 residues in the CDR3. The V gene's germline CDR1 is PRHDT and CDR2 FYEKMQ (reference sequence). Trimming pared 5 bases from V and 5 bases from J, leaving 18 bases between.